This TCR beta chain was captured in a study of vaccination and CD4 T cells after COVID-19. Study-wide results and caveats: The study found median SARS-CoV-2-reactive clonotypes rising from approximately 21 to 38, not significantly.

Time point of the sample: late sampling 161 to 241 days after vaccination in three convalescent patients. As to treatment: roughly 11-day PBMC culture with coronavirus spike peptide pools or control peptides (ViraFEST assay). Culture of approximately 2.1 million PBMCs per well took place with roughly 9.6 IU/ml IL-2 and 10 ug/ml peptide pools. For this clonotype: Its matching antigen is unknown.

Trimming cost V 5 bases and J 8 bases; bases outside gene matches: 7. The germline V gene encodes CDR1 MNHEY and CDR2 SMNVEV (reference sequence). The CDR3 covers 14 residues. Sequencing of DNA taken from cultured CD4+ T cells relied on the Oncomine TCR Beta short-read assay. Using its own MiXCR run on the PCR reads, TCRdb lists one record per CDR3 protein. The sample holds about 17,000 distinct CDR3 sequences, roughly 50% seen once. The specimen was CD4+ T cells from blood, cultured in vitro, collected about 7 months after SARS-CoV-2 vaccination. The TCR originated in a human donor who had recovered from COVID-19. The V and J genes are TRBV27 and TRBJ2-1, with 9 nucleotides matching TRBD2. The CDR3 is CASSRLAGLYEQFF. CDR3 nucleotides: TGTGCCAGCAGTAGGCTAGCGGGATTGTATGAGCAGTTCTTC.